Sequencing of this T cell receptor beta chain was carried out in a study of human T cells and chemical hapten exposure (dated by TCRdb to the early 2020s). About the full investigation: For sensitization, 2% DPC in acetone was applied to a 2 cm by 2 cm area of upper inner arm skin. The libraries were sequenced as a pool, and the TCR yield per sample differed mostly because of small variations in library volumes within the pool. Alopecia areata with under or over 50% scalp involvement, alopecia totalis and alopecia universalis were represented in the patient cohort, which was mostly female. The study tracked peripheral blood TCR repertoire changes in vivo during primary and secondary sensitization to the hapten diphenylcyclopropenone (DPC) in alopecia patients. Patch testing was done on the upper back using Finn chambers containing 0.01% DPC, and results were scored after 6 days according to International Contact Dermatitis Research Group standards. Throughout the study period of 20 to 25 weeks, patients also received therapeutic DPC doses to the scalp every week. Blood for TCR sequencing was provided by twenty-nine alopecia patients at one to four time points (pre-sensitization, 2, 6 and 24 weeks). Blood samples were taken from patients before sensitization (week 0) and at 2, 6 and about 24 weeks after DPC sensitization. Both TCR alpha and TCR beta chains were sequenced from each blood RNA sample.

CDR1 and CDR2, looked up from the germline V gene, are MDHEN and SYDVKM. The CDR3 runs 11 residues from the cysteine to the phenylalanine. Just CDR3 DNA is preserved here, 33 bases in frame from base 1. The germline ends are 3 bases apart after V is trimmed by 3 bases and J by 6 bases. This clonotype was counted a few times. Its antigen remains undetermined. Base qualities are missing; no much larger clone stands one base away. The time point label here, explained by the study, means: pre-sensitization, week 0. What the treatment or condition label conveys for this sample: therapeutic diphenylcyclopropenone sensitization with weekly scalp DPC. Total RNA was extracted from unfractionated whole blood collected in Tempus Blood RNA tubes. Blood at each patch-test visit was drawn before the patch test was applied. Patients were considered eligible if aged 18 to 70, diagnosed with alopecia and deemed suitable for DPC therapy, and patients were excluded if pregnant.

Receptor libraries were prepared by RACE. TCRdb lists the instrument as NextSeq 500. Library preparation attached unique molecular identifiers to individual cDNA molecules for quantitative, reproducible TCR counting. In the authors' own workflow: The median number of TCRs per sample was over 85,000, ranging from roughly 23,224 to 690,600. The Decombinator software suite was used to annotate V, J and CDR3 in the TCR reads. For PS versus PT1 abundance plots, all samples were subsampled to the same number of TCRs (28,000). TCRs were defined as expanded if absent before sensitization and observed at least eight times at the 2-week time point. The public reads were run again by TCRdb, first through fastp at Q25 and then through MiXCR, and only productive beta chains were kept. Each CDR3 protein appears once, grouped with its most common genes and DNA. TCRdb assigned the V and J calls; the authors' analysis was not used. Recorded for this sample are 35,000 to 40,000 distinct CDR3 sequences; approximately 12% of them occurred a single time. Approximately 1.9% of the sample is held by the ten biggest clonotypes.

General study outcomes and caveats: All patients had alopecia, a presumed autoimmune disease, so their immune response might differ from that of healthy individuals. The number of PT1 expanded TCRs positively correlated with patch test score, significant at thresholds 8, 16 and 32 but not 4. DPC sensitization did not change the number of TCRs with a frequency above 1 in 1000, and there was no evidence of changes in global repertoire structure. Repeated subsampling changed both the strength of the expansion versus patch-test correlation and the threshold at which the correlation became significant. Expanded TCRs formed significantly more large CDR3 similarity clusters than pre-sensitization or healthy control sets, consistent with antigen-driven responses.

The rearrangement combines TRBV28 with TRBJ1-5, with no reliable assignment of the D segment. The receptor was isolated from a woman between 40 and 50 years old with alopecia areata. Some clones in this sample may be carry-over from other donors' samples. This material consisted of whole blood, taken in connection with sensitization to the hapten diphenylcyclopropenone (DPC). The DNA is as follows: TGTGCCAGCAGTTTCGGTCAGCCCCAGCATTTT. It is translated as CASSFGQPQHF.